This T cell receptor beta chain stems from a study of blood T cell repertoires in COVID-19. Study context: Samples of COVID-19 (acute and convalescent) were obtained from the United States, Italy and Spain. The analysed material was cDNA or gDNA that came from T cells, B-cell-depleted T cells, or PBMCs.

In the source study's methods: Amplification of reference gene primers was used by the study to estimate nucleated cell counts. This table comes from immunoSEQ multiplex PCR, and its TCRdb copy is limited to in-frame clones, with some not included. Clone size and V and J calls were adopted from that table, with D and trimming inferred from the DNA. The repertoire holds 50,000 to 60,000 clones, 70% to 90% seen once, with about 13% in the top ten. J gave up 6 bases and V 4 bases, and 12 bases lay outside the gene matches. The germline V gene encodes CDR1 LNHDA and CDR2 SQIVND (reference sequence). The CDR3 runs to 15 residues.

The sample consisted of peripheral blood. The TCR comes from a human donor in a cohort sampled during active COVID-19. The genes are TRBV19 and TRBJ2-7, with 7 bases that match TRBD1. CDR3 DNA sequence: TGTGCCAGTAGTACCCTCCCGCGACAGGGATTCGAGCAGTACTTC. Protein: CASSTLPRQGFEQYF.